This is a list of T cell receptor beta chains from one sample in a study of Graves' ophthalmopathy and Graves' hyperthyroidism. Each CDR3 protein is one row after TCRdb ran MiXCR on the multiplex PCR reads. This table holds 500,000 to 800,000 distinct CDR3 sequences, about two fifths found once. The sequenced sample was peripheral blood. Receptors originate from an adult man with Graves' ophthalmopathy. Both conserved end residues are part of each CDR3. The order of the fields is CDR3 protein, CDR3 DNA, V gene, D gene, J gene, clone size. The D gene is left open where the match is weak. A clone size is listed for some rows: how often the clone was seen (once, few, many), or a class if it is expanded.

cdr3_aa: CATSRSMETGELFF
cdr3_nt: TGTGCCACCAGCAGATCTATGGAGACCGGGGAGCTGTTTTTT
v_call: TRBV15
d_call: .
j_call: TRBJ2-2
clone_size: many

cdr3_aa: CASSEQGLGQPQHF
cdr3_nt: TGTGCCAGCAGTGAGCAGGGGTTAGGACAGCCCCAGCATTTT
v_call: TRBV6-1
d_call: .
j_call: TRBJ1-5
clone_size: many

cdr3_aa: CASSLTDRASFLPLF
cdr3_nt: TGCGCCAGCAGCCTAACGGACAGGGCGTCATTCCTCCCCCTTTTT
v_call: TRBV4-1
d_call: TRBD1
j_call: TRBJ1-4
clone_size: few

cdr3_aa: CASSEQIGGGKTQYF
cdr3_nt: TGTGCCAGCAGTGAACAGATTGGCGGGGGAAAGACCCAGTACTTC
v_call: TRBV6-1
d_call: TRBD2
j_call: TRBJ2-5
clone_size: .

cdr3_aa: CASSAISGTGLAGELFF
cdr3_nt: TGTGCCAGCAGTGCCATATCCGGGACAGGGCTGGCCGGGGAGCTGTTTTTT
v_call: TRBV2
d_call: TRBD1
j_call: TRBJ2-2
clone_size: few

cdr3_aa: CASTQGRGYTF
cdr3_nt: TGTGCCAGCACTCAAGGGAGAGGCTACACCTTC
v_call: TRBV6-1
d_call: .
j_call: TRBJ1-2
clone_size: many

cdr3_aa: CASSLWTENQPQHF
cdr3_nt: TGTGCCAGCAGTCTCTGGACAGAAAATCAGCCCCAGCATTTT
v_call: TRBV10-3
d_call: .
j_call: TRBJ1-5
clone_size: many

cdr3_aa: CSAQVAGGAGEMFF
cdr3_nt: .
v_call: TRBV20-1
d_call: .
j_call: TRBJ2-2
clone_size: .

cdr3_aa: CASSLGARGSEKLFF
cdr3_nt: TGTGCCAGCAGCCTTGGGGCTAGGGGCAGTGAAAAACTGTTTTTT
v_call: TRBV7-9
d_call: .
j_call: TRBJ1-4
clone_size: .

cdr3_aa: CASRPEGAPLHF
cdr3_nt: TGTGCCAGTAGACCAGAAGGGGCACCCCTCCACTTT
v_call: TRBV19
d_call: .
j_call: TRBJ1-6
clone_size: many

cdr3_aa: CASSFRTGVANTGELFF
cdr3_nt: TGTGCCAGCAGCTTCCGGACAGGAGTAGCGAACACCGGGGAGCTGTTTTTT
v_call: TRBV7-8
d_call: TRBD1
j_call: TRBJ2-2
clone_size: many

cdr3_aa: CSVVTGFAETQYF
cdr3_nt: TGCAGCGTTGTGACTGGTTTTGCGGAGACCCAGTACTTC
v_call: TRBV29-1
d_call: .
j_call: TRBJ2-5
clone_size: .

cdr3_aa: CASSSGVEQFF
cdr3_nt: TGTGCCAGCAGTTCGGGCGTTGAGCAGTTCTTC
v_call: TRBV7-9
d_call: .
j_call: TRBJ2-1
clone_size: .

cdr3_aa: CASSWGQGGGYTF
cdr3_nt: TGTGCCAGCAGCTGGGGACAGGGTGGTGGCTACACCTTC
v_call: TRBV7-8
d_call: TRBD1
j_call: TRBJ1-2
clone_size: many

cdr3_aa: CASIKASNTGELFF
cdr3_nt: TGTGCCAGCATAAAGGCCAGTAACACCGGGGAGCTGTTTTTT
v_call: TRBV7-9
d_call: .
j_call: TRBJ2-2
clone_size: many

cdr3_aa: CASALGGVGVTQCF
cdr3_nt: TGTGCCAGCGCGCTGGGAGGTGTCGGGGTGACCCAGTGCTTC
v_call: TRBV7-9
d_call: .
j_call: TRBJ2-5
clone_size: .

cdr3_aa: CSAPLGGWGSSYNSPLHF
cdr3_nt: TGCAGTGCCCCCCTGGGAGGTTGGGGGAGCTCCTATAATTCACCCCTCCACTTT
v_call: TRBV20-1
d_call: .
j_call: TRBJ1-6
clone_size: few

cdr3_aa: CASKGGGVLPYSNQPQHF
cdr3_nt: TGTGCCAGTAAAGGGGGCGGGGTCCTCCCGTATAGCAATCAGCCCCAGCATTTT
v_call: TRBV19
d_call: TRBD1
j_call: TRBJ1-5
clone_size: .

cdr3_aa: CASSRSGTDSGNTIYF
cdr3_nt: TGCGCCAGCAGCCGATCCGGGACAGACTCTGGAAACACCATATATTTT
v_call: TRBV5-1
d_call: TRBD1
j_call: TRBJ1-3
clone_size: few

cdr3_aa: CASSSGAGTPYEQYF
cdr3_nt: TGTGCCAGCAGTTCTGGAGCGGGGACCCCCTACGAGCAGTACTTC
v_call: TRBV24-1
d_call: TRBD2
j_call: TRBJ2-7
clone_size: .

cdr3_aa: CASSKGQVGANVLTF
cdr3_nt: TGTGCCAGCAGCAAGGGACAGGTTGGGGCCAACGTCCTGACTTTC
v_call: TRBV11-2
d_call: TRBD1
j_call: TRBJ2-6
clone_size: .

cdr3_aa: CASSWDRGHDGANVLTF
cdr3_nt: TGTGCCAGCAGCTGGGACAGGGGGCACGATGGGGCCAACGTCCTGACTTTC
v_call: TRBV19
d_call: TRBD1
j_call: TRBJ2-6
clone_size: .

cdr3_aa: CATGTGNNSPLHF
cdr3_nt: TGTGCTACAGGGACAGGGAATAATTCACCCCTCCACTTT
v_call: TRBV25-1
d_call: TRBD1
j_call: TRBJ1-6
clone_size: .

cdr3_aa: CSARQGRGGYEQYF
cdr3_nt: TGCAGTGCTAGACAGGGGCGGGGGGGATACGAGCAGTACTTC
v_call: TRBV20-1
d_call: TRBD2
j_call: TRBJ2-7
clone_size: .

cdr3_aa: CAMEGQGQEMVYSNQPQHF
cdr3_nt: TGTGCGATGGAAGGCCAGGGACAGGAGATGGTCTATAGCAATCAGCCCCAGCATTTT
v_call: TRBV11-2
d_call: TRBD1
j_call: TRBJ1-5
clone_size: .

cdr3_aa: CASRQTVVKGVTGELFF
cdr3_nt: TGTGCCAGCAGACAGACAGTTGTTAAAGGGGTCACCGGGGAGCTGTTTTTT
v_call: TRBV14
d_call: .
j_call: TRBJ2-2
clone_size: .

cdr3_aa: CASSWGGAWDTEAFF
cdr3_nt: TGTGCCAGCAGCTGGGGGGGGGCCTGGGACACTGAAGCTTTCTTT
v_call: TRBV7-9
d_call: .
j_call: TRBJ1-1
clone_size: many

cdr3_aa: CASSPQGWDYTF
cdr3_nt: TGTGCTAGCAGCCCACAGGGATGGGACTACACCTTC
v_call: TRBV7-9
d_call: .
j_call: TRBJ1-2
clone_size: .

cdr3_aa: CASSLGIEETQYF
cdr3_nt: TGCGCCAGCAGCTTGGGTATAGAAGAGACCCAGTACTTC
v_call: TRBV5-1
d_call: .
j_call: TRBJ2-5
clone_size: once

cdr3_aa: CASSPDRGNEETQYF
cdr3_nt: TGTGCCAGCAGCCCGGACAGGGGGAACGAAGAGACCCAGTACTTC
v_call: TRBV6-5
d_call: TRBD1
j_call: TRBJ2-5
clone_size: few

cdr3_aa: CASKTRVQETQYF
cdr3_nt: TGTGCCAGCAAAACTAGAGTCCAAGAGACCCAGTACTTC
v_call: TRBV5-4
d_call: .
j_call: TRBJ2-5
clone_size: .

cdr3_aa: CSARDLLSGANVLTF
cdr3_nt: TGCAGTGCTAGAGATCTGCTTTCTGGGGCCAACGTCCTGACTTTC
v_call: TRBV20-1
d_call: .
j_call: TRBJ2-6
clone_size: .

cdr3_aa: CASSLTPGQSNEKLFF
cdr3_nt: TGCGCCAGCAGCTTGACTCCGGGACAGAGTAATGAAAAACTGTTTTTT
v_call: TRBV5-1
d_call: TRBD1
j_call: TRBJ1-4
clone_size: .

cdr3_aa: CASSPDFLGGNTIYF
cdr3_nt: TGTGCCAGCAGCCCGGACTTCCTCGGGGGAAACACCATATATTTT
v_call: TRBV14
d_call: .
j_call: TRBJ1-3
clone_size: many

cdr3_aa: CASSFLTNANTGELFF
cdr3_nt: TGTGCCAGCAGTTTTCTGACAAATGCGAACACCGGGGAGCTGTTTTTT
v_call: TRBV10-3
d_call: .
j_call: TRBJ2-2
clone_size: .

cdr3_aa: CASSHLRTGGPYEQYF
cdr3_nt: TGTGCCAGCAGCCACCTCCGGACAGGGGGCCCATACGAGCAGTACTTC
v_call: TRBV14
d_call: TRBD1
j_call: TRBJ2-7
clone_size: many

cdr3_aa: CSVELKKGIGTDTQYF
cdr3_nt: TGCAGCGTTGAACTAAAGAAGGGGATTGGCACAGATACGCAGTATTTT
v_call: TRBV29-1
d_call: .
j_call: TRBJ2-3
clone_size: .

cdr3_aa: CASSVVSEGDGTDTQYF
cdr3_nt: TGTGCCAGCAGCGTAGTTTCGGAAGGGGATGGCACAGATACGCAGTATTTT
v_call: TRBV9
d_call: .
j_call: TRBJ2-3
clone_size: .

cdr3_aa: CASSFHTGTLYGQYF
cdr3_nt: TGTGCCAGCAGTTTCCACACCGGGACACTTTACGGGCAGTACTTC
v_call: TRBV12-5
d_call: .
j_call: TRBJ2-7
clone_size: .

cdr3_aa: CASKGAGDYNEQFF
cdr3_nt: TGTGCCAGCAAAGGGGCGGGGGATTACAATGAGCAGTTCTTC
v_call: TRBV7-2
d_call: TRBD2
j_call: TRBJ2-1
clone_size: .